The T cell receptor (beta chain) under discussion was sequenced for a study of blood T cells in healthy people across ages. RNA extraction gave at least 5.5 micrograms of total RNA per sample. Alongside a J-beta primer mix, a sample-barcoded 5' primer served in a second PCR lasting roughly 7 to 12 cycles. A single record per CDR3 protein comes from TCRdb applying MiXCR to the 5' RACE reads. Among approximately 780,000 distinct CDR3 sequences listed, roughly 24% were seen once. The CDR3 runs 13 residues. Trimming removed 0 bases from V and 3 bases from J, with 6 bases in between. Germline CDR1 is SGHRS and CDR2 is YFSETQ. These data also featured in a second study, about T cells of mothers and their children.

The sequencing input was blood. The chain recombines TRBV5-1 with TRBJ2-5; D remains unclear. The sequence came from a boy aged 10-17 years in good health. As DNA, the CDR3 is TGCGCCAGCAGCTTGGATCCGGAAGAGACCCAGTACTTC. Translation: CASSLDPEETQYF.